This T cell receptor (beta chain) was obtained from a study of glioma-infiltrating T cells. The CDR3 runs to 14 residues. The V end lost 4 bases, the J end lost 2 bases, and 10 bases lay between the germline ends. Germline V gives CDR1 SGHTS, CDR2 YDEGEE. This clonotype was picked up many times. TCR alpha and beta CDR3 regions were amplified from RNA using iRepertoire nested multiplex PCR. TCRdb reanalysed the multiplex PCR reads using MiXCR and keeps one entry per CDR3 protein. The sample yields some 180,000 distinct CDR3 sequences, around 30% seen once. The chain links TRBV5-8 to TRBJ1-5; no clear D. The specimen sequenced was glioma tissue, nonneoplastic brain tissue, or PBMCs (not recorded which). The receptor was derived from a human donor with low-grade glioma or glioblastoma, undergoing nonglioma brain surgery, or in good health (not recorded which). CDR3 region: CASSPLEGNQPQHF. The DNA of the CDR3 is TGTGCCAGCAGCCCGCTGGAAGGCAATCAGCCCCAGCATTTT.